Given below is one T cell receptor (beta chain) in context. Its specificity is not known. The sample is drawn from a study of post-analysis software for immune sequencing data. Across the study: The disease courses spanned relapsing-remitting, secondary progressive and progressive-relapsing forms of multiple sclerosis.

Trimming removed 4 bases from V and 2 bases from J; junction bases left unmatched: 10. This CDR3 spans 16 amino acids. Germline V lookup: CDR1 SEHNR, CDR2 FQNEAQ (reference sequence). TCR beta cDNA libraries included unique molecular identifiers. T cells numbering roughly 1 to 10 million yielded roughly 0.5 million cDNA molecules. TCRdb redid the calling of the PCR reads with MiXCR, one entry per CDR3 protein. The sample records around 400,000 distinct CDR3 sequences, roughly 38% being singletons. Study observations and caveats: Analysis by F measure revealed that same-batch samples clustered strongly together. The study found significantly lower normalized Chao1 diversity in multiple sclerosis patients than in controls. TRBV5-6, TRBV5-1 and TRBV20-1 were among four or five TRBV segments more frequent in patients than controls.

The sequence derives from a girl aged 10 to 17 with multiple sclerosis. The rearrangement uses TRBV7-9 and TRBJ2-7, with TRBD2 matching 8 bases. Sequencing was done on a sample of blood. CDR3 DNA sequence: TGTGCCAGCAGCTACGTGGGGCGGGGGGATACCTACGAGCAGTACTTC. Translation: CASSYVGRGDTYEQYF.